This paragraph reports one TCR beta chain. What it binds is not known. The isolated RNA, all of it, was reverse transcribed, so expressed TCRB transcripts were what got sequenced. Generated by immunoSEQ multiplex PCR, the TCRdb table keeps only in-frame clones and is missing some. The data contain hundreds of thousands of clones, roughly 15% of them singletons. The CDR3 covers 15 residues. Trimming removed 0 bases from V and 5 bases from J; junction bases left unmatched: 7. Germline V gives CDR1 SGHRS, CDR2 YFSETQ. These data come from a study of beta chain features in type 1 diabetes. Study-wide results and caveats: TCRB CDR3 length was moderately but significantly reduced in all four CD4+ subsets of Type 1 diabetes patients.

The genes are TRBV5-1 and TRBJ1-1, with 7 bases fitting TRBD1. The clonotype comes from a man aged 18 to 35 with type 1 diabetes. Sequencing was done on a sample of naive CD4+ T cells from blood. In DNA form, the CDR3 reads TGCGCCAGCAGCTTGGTCCCAGGGGGTTATACTGAAGCTTTCTTT. This encodes CASSLVPGGYTEAFF. Looking up the rest from reference TRBV5-1 and TRBJ1-1 gives the full variable domain: KAGVTQTPRYLIKTRGQQVTLSCSPISGHRSVSWYQQTPGQGLQFLFEYFSETQRNKGNFPGRFSGRQFSNSRSEMNVSTLELGDSALYLCASSLVPGGYTEAFFGQGTRLTVV.